This T cell receptor (beta chain) was sequenced during a study of identical twins. General study points: In beta out-of-frame sequences, the excess sharing between twins was weaker.

The sample holds a few counts of this clonotype. The antigen remains unidentified. MiXCR, applied by TCRdb to the 5' RACE reads, yields one record per CDR3 protein. The data hold 690,000 or so distinct CDR3 sequences, with around 6.1% observed a single time. CDR1 MNHEY and CDR2 SVGAGI come from the germline V gene. V lost 2 bases and J lost 1, with 11 bases in between. The CDR3 spans 15 residues. Source material: naive T cells sorted from blood. The clonotype comes from a man aged 18-30 years in good health. This chain uses TRBV6-5 with TRBJ1-1; D is ambiguous. The CDR3 DNA is TGTGCCAGCAGTTACGCCCTGACGGCGAACACTGAAGCTTTCTTT. Protein sequence: CASSYALTANTEAFF.